A single sample gave rise to the 20 T cell receptor delta chains below, sequenced in a study of Vδ1+ human thymocytes. General observations from the study: Thymic TRG and TRD repertoires appeared highly polyclonal.

No cognate antigen is known for these TCRs. RNA was extracted from the cells and then reverse transcribed. Multiplex PCR used pooled V-gene forward primers and a constant-region reverse primer to amplify CDR3s. TCRdb reprocessed the multiplex PCR reads using CATT. The table records around 26,000 delta-chain clones, approximately 32% of them present only once. Specimen: Vdelta1+ gamma-delta thymocytes from the thymus. Subset defined: FACS-sorted CD3+ TCRalphabeta- TCRVdelta1+ TCRVdelta2- thymocytes. These receptors were collected from a boy in the first two years of life who had congenital heart surgery.

About this clone itself: The identical CDR3 is also encoded by other nucleotide sequences in the sample. The V call is TRDV1, the J call TRDJ1, with 13 bases aligning to TRDD3. The CDR3 spans 23 residues. Germline assignment: CDR1 TSWWSYY and CDR2 QGS. The trim removed 1 base at V and 3 bases at J, leaving 23 bases unmatched. This chain's CDR3 is CALGEPIPSGTGGYAANSDKLIF. CDR3 sequence (DNA): TGTGCTCTTGGGGAACCGATACCTAGTGGGACTGGGGGATACGCAGCGAACTCCGATAAACTCATCTTT.

This clone occurred a few times. V and J are TRDV1 and TRDJ1, with 9 bases lining up with TRDD3. Looked up from germline, CDR1 is TSWWSYY and CDR2 is QGS. The CDR3 consists of 28 residues. V dropped 2 bases and J dropped 4; count of bases not matched to a gene: 44. Here the CDR3 reads CALGEGPPDLKKILSYTGGEVGNDKLIF. The CDR3 DNA reads TGTGCTCTTGGGGAAGGGCCCCCCGATCTCAAGAAGATATTATCCTATACTGGGGGAGAGGTGGGGAACGATAAACTCATCTTT.

The genes are TRDV1 and TRDJ1; unclear D gene. Germline CDR1 and CDR2: TSWWSYY and QGS. The CDR3 has 18 amino acids. V was pared by 4 bases and J by 0 bases, with 21 bases between. The CDR3 loop reads CALGVPRASVEYTDKLIF. Written as DNA, the CDR3 is TGTGCTCTTGGGGTCCCTAGGGCGTCAGTGGAGTACACCGATAAACTCATCTTT.

V is TRDV1 and J is TRDJ2; D may be TRDD3 (5 bases). The CDR3 totals 17 residues. Germline CDR1 is TSWWSYY and CDR2 is QGS. V lost 6 bases and J lost 2, with 19 bases in between. The CDR3 protein is CALGSTRPGSLTAQLFF. CDR3 in DNA: TGTGCTCTTGGCTCCACCCGTCCGGGGAGCTTGACAGCACAACTCTTCTTT.

V usage is TRDV1 and J usage is TRDJ1; TRDD3 matches at 13 bases. The junction had 37 bases not matched to a gene; V was cut back by 5 bases and J by 10 bases. There are 24 residues in the CDR3. Per germline, CDR1 TSWWSYY and CDR2 QGS. The CDR3 region has the DNA TGTGCTCTTGGGCCAACCCCCCTGGCCCACTCACGTACTGGGGGATACGTGCCATCCAGGGCACTCATCTTT. Translated, it gives CALGPTPLAHSRTGGYVPSRALIF.

The chain employs TRDV1 and TRDJ1, with 8 bases matching TRDD3. Germline values: CDR1 TSWWSYY, CDR2 QGS. The trim removed 0 bases at V and 0 bases at J, leaving 21 bases unmatched. This CDR3 is built from 22 residues. CDR3 sequence reads: CALGELRHDWGLGKPYTDKLIF. CDR3 DNA sequence: TGTGCTCTTGGGGAACTTCGCCACGACTGGGGGCTTGGCAAACCATACACCGATAAACTCATCTTT.

This clone is categorized as medium-sized. This chain links TRDV1 with TRDJ1; 10 bases agree with TRDD3. The CDR3 runs 17 residues. Germline trimming cut 6 bases from V and 3 bases from J; bases unmatched to any gene: 13. Germline V gene data show CDR1 as TSWWSYY and CDR2 as QGS. The CDR3 loop reads CALGWVSKTGGSDKLIF. In DNA form, the CDR3 reads TGTGCTCTTGGTTGGGTTAGCAAGACTGGGGGATCCGATAAACTCATCTTT.

The sample holds a few counts of this clone. The rearrangement joins TRDV1 to TRDJ1; D gene unclear. V lost 4 bases, J lost 7 bases, and 16 bases lay in between. The CDR3 runs 14 residues. Germline assignment: CDR1 TSWWSYY and CDR2 QGS. CDR3 sequence: CALGGRTEGRKLIF. CDR3 sequence (DNA): TGTGCTCTTGGGGGTCGTACTGAGGGACGTAAACTCATCTTT.

The chain has TRDV1 and TRDJ1; D might be TRDD3 (5 bases). The V end lost 7 bases, the J end lost 1 base, and 34 bases lay between the germline ends. Germline CDR1 and CDR2: TSWWSYY and QGS. CDR3 length equals 21 residues. CDR3 residues: CALVRVPTYGWVGVTTDKLIF. The DNA for the CDR3 is TGTGCTCTTGTGAGGGTGCCCACCTATGGGTGGGTTGGGGTCACCACCGATAAACTCATCTTT.

This clone occurred a few times. V is TRDV1 and J is TRDJ1; 9 nucleotides align to TRDD2. The germline V gene encodes CDR1 TSWWSYY and CDR2 QGS. J was trimmed by 1 base and V by 4 bases; bases with no gene match: 19. The CDR3 is 20 residues long. The CDR3 bases are TGTGCTCTTGGGGGCTCCCCCTGGCCTTCCTACGAAACTGGCACCGATAAACTCATCTTT. It yields the protein CALGGSPWPSYETGTDKLIF.

This clone was counted between two and nine times. The chain has TRDV1 and TRDJ1; TRDD3 is a possible D gene (6 bases). The CDR3 is 24 residues long. The V end was cut by 2 bases, the J end by 0 bases, with 37 bases between. Germline loops: CDR1 TSWWSYY, CDR2 QGS. The CDR3 protein is CALGEAFRVGAPQALADYTDKLIF. DNA for the CDR3: TGTGCTCTTGGGGAAGCGTTTAGGGTGGGGGCACCCCAAGCCCTCGCCGATTACACCGATAAACTCATCTTT.

Remarks on this clone: The same CDR3 also results from other DNA sequences found in this sample. This chain links TRDV1 with TRDJ1; TRDD3 agrees at 10 bases. This CDR3 is 21 amino acids long. V was pared by 0 bases and J by 2 bases, with 18 bases of the junction left unmatched. Germline CDR1 TSWWSYY, CDR2 QGS. CDR3 region: CALGELVPFTTGGSYTDKLIF. As DNA, the CDR3 is TGTGCTCTTGGGGAACTCGTCCCCTTCACTACTGGGGGATCATATACCGATAAACTCATCTTT.

The chain joins TRDV1 to TRDJ1; 7 bases are a match to TRDD3. The germline CDR1 and CDR2 sequences are TSWWSYY and QGS. The CDR3 runs 25 residues. V lost 5 bases, J lost 0 bases, and 36 bases stayed unmatched. Here the CDR3 DNA reads TGTGCTCTTGGGACTAACCTGGCTTCCCTTCTTCACCTGCTGGGGGGTACGCCCTACACCGATAAACTCATCTTT. It encodes CALGTNLASLLHLLGGTPYTDKLIF.

This clone came up a few times. The V call is TRDV1, the J call TRDJ1; D might be TRDD3 (7 bases). Germline assignment: CDR1 TSWWSYY and CDR2 QGS. V was trimmed by 8 bases and J by 2 bases, leaving 42 bases between them. The CDR3 length is 23 residues. CDR3 sequence: CALCPDPLPPVLGPRYETDKLIF. DNA for the CDR3: TGTGCTCTTTGTCCGGACCCCCTTCCCCCAGTACTGGGGCCCAGGTATGAGACCGATAAACTCATCTTT.

With respect to this clone: This could be a read error, since a much larger clone is one nucleotide away. At the DNA level, this CDR3 is encoded by other sequences in the same sample as well. The rearrangement uses TRDV1 and TRDJ1; 10 bases agree with TRDD3. CDR3 size: 24 residues. Germline V gene lookup returns CDR1 TSWWSYY and CDR2 QGS. V trimming: 0 bases; J trimming: 0 bases; junction bases outside the gene matches: 25. CDR3 protein: CALGELTTGGSSFMPALYTDKLIF. The CDR3 region has the DNA TGTGCTCTTGGGGAACTCACTACTGGGGGATCCAGCTTCATGCCGGCCCTGTACACCGATAAACTCATCTTT.

This sequence joins TRDV1 and TRDJ1, with 8 bases identical to TRDD3. V lost 3 bases, J lost 1 base, and 22 bases stayed unmatched. The CDR3 runs 21 residues. In germline, CDR1 is TSWWSYY, CDR2 QGS. This CDR3 reads CALGEERAGILGLAVTDKLIF. The CDR3 DNA sequence: TGTGCTCTTGGGGAGGAACGGGCGGGGATACTTGGGCTGGCCGTCACCGATAAACTCATCTTT.

Note on this clone: A much larger clone lies a single base off, so this may be a read error. Within the sample, other DNA sequences also encode this same CDR3. This sequence joins TRDV1 and TRDJ1; TRDD3 matches at 11 bases. The CDR3 covers 22 residues. CDR1 and CDR2 (germline): TSWWSYY, QGS. V was pared by 0 bases and J by 0 bases, with 18 bases of the junction left unmatched. The CDR3 protein is CALGELGLRLSWGIPNTDKLIF. CDR3 DNA: TGTGCTCTTGGGGAACTCGGCCTAAGACTGTCCTGGGGGATACCCAACACCGATAAACTCATCTTT.

This chain uses TRDV1 with TRDJ1, with 9 bases aligning to TRDD3. Germline-derived CDR1 and CDR2 are TSWWSYY and QGS. This CDR3 spans 17 amino acids. J lost 6 bases, V lost 5 bases, and 16 bases had no gene match. In nucleotides, the CDR3 is TGTGCTCTTGGGCTACTACTGGGGGACGTCGAACCTAATAAACTCATCTTT. This sequence encodes CALGLLLGDVEPNKLIF.

This clone was observed many times. This sample includes further DNA sequences coding for the same CDR3. This chain links TRDV1 with TRDJ1, with 9 positions matching TRDD2. The CDR3 is 22 amino acids. Per germline, CDR1 TSWWSYY and CDR2 QGS. Germline trimming cut 0 bases from V and 1 base from J; bases unmatched to any gene: 21. CDR3 region: CALGELFLPTPPNEWFTDKLIF. In DNA, the CDR3 is TGTGCTCTTGGGGAACTATTCCTTCCTACTCCCCCAAACGAGTGGTTCACCGATAAACTCATCTTT.

This clone was detected only a few times. The same CDR3 is also encoded by other DNA sequences in this sample. The rearrangement uses TRDV1 and TRDJ1; 9 bases align to TRDD3. This CDR3 region has 19 residues. The junction had 14 bases not matched to a gene; V was cut back by 2 bases and J by 1 base. Per the germline V gene, CDR1 is TSWWSYY and CDR2 is QGS. Written as DNA, the CDR3 is TGTGCTCTTGGGGAAGTAACCACATACTGGGGGACGGGCACCGATAAACTCATCTTT. This sequence encodes CALGEVTTYWGTGTDKLIF.